Following are 23 T cell receptor beta chains from one sample sequenced in a study of cytomegalovirus exposure and HLA in healthy donors. 60 Vbeta and 13 Jbeta primers were used in PCR. The protocol was immunoSEQ multiplex PCR, while the TCRdb copy is restricted to in-frame clones and leaves out a portion. Here the sample spans about 150,000 clones, approximately 86% being singletons. The sample taken for sequencing was PBMCs. These receptors were obtained from a woman aged 18-35 years in good health and CMV-seronegative.

The V gene is TRBV5-8, the J gene TRBJ1-4, with D tentatively TRBD1 (6 bases). Germline V gene lookup returns CDR1 SGHTS and CDR2 YDEGEE. CDR3 length: 17 residues. V was cut by 6 bases and J by 3 bases, with 21 bases left in between. The CDR3 region has the DNA TGTGCCAGCAAGCGGGGGCCGCCTAAGGCGGCTAATGAAAAACTGTTTTTT. Translating gives CASKRGPPKAANEKLFF.

In the case of this clone: Since no conserved phenylalanine or tryptophan closes the CDR3, a read error is the likely cause. V is TRBV9 and J is TRBJ1-5; weak D call: TRBD1 (6 bases). Germline V CDR1 and CDR2: SGDLS, YYNGEE. Trimming pared 0 bases from V and 2 bases from J, leaving 6 bases between. This CDR3 comprises 14 residues. This CDR3 is CASSVGTGNQPQHL. Written as DNA, the CDR3 is TGTGCCAGCAGCGTAGGGACAGGCAATCAGCCCCAGCATCTT.

This sequence joins TRBV19 and TRBJ1-5; D gene ambiguous. The CDR3 sequence is 15 residues long. Trimming took off 3 bases at V and 0 bases at J, with 9 bases between the two ends. The germline CDR1 and CDR2 sequences are LNHDA and SQIVND (reference sequence). CDR3 in amino acids: CASSMNIDSNQPQHF. The CDR3 DNA reads TGTGCCAGTAGTATGAACATCGATAGCAATCAGCCCCAGCATTTT.

This chain links TRBV28 with TRBJ1-4; no definite D call. CDR3 size: 14 residues. V shed 3 bases and J shed 8 bases, with 13 bases lying between them. Germline V lookup: CDR1 MDHEN, CDR2 SYDVKM. Here the CDR3 DNA reads TGTGCCAGCAGTTTCCTCCGGGTTCACGAAAAACTGTTTTTT. It specifies CASSFLRVHEKLFF.

The chain recombines TRBV18 with TRBJ1-1; 7 bases are a match to TRBD1. Germline V lookup: CDR1 KGHSH, CDR2 LQKENI. J lost 0 bases, V lost 6 bases, and 7 bases had no gene match. The CDR3 covers 15 residues. CDR3 amino acids: CASSLRQGLNTEAFF. Here the CDR3 DNA reads TGTGCCAGCTCCCTTAGACAGGGCTTGAACACTGAAGCTTTCTTT. Combining the CDR3 with reference TRBV18 and TRBJ1-1 gives the whole variable domain NAGVMQNPRHLVRRRGQEARLRCSPMKGHSHVYWYRQLPEEGLKFMVYLQKENIIDESGMPKERFSAEFPKEGPSILRIQQVVRGDSAAYFCASSLRQGLNTEAFFGQGTRLTVV.

The chain combines TRBV7-9 with TRBJ1-1; 7 bases line up with TRBD1. Trimming at V came to 4 bases and at J to 5 bases, leaving 10 bases not matched to a gene. This CDR3 spans 15 amino acids. Germline CDR1 and CDR2: SEHNR and FQNEAQ (reference sequence). The DNA of the CDR3 is TGTGCCAGCAGCTCAACCCGGGACAGTATAACTGAAGCTTTCTTT. Its translation: CASSSTRDSITEAFF.

The J gene is TRBJ1-3, the V gene TRBV18, with 10 positions matching TRBD1. Looked up from germline, CDR1 is KGHSH and CDR2 is LQKENI. The CDR3 runs to 17 residues. Trimming at V came to 4 bases and at J to 0 bases, leaving 6 bases not matched to a gene. This CDR3 reads CASSLRTGGSSGNTIYF. The CDR3 bases are TGTGCCAGCTCACTTCGGACAGGGGGGAGCTCTGGAAACACCATATATTTT.

This chain connects TRBV23-1 to TRBJ2-1; 7 nucleotides match TRBD2. TRBV23-1 is assigned to the ORF class and has an uncertain function. V lost 4 bases and J lost 3; bases outside the gene matches: 15. The CDR3 has 18 residues. The CDR3 sequence: CASSPKFLAGAVYNEQFF. For the CDR3, the DNA is TGCGCCAGCAGTCCGAAATTTCTCGCGGGAGCAGTCTACAATGAGCAGTTCTTC.

The chain carries TRBV5-4 and TRBJ1-5; D gene unclear. Germline CDR1 is SGHNT and CDR2 is YYREEE (reference sequence). Trimming stripped 0 bases from V and 1 base from J, with 5 bases between. The CDR3 spans 14 residues. The CDR3 here is CASSLGESNQPQHF. The DNA for the CDR3 is TGTGCCAGCAGCTTGGGAGAGAGCAATCAGCCCCAGCATTTT.

The V call is TRBV5-8, the J call TRBJ2-3, with 7 nucleotides matching TRBD2. In germline, CDR1 is SGHTS, CDR2 YDEGEE. V dropped 2 bases and J dropped 0; count of bases not matched to a gene: 9. CDR3 size: 17 residues. CDR3 sequence: CASSLGSGIGSTDTQYF. The CDR3 nucleotides are TGTGCCAGCAGCTTAGGGAGCGGGATAGGGAGCACAGATACGCAGTATTTT.

The CDR3 coding sequence is TGTGCCAGCAGCTTGGGGCGGGCCCCCTCCTACGAGCAGTACTTC. Encoded protein: CASSLGRAPSYEQYF. The chain joins TRBV5-8 to TRBJ2-7, with a tentative D call TRBD2 (5 bases). Germline values: CDR1 SGHTS, CDR2 YDEGEE. Trimming removed 0 bases from V and 0 bases from J, with 10 bases in between. This CDR3 is built from 15 residues.

The chain combines TRBV5-1 with TRBJ1-1, with D tentatively TRBD1 (5 bases). CDR1 and CDR2 from the germline V gene are SGHRS and YFSETQ. Between the trimmed V and J ends, which lost 1 base and 1 base, there was a span of 11 bases. This CDR3 comprises 15 residues. In nucleotides, the CDR3 is TGCGCCAGCAGCTTGCGGGGGGTGGCGAACACTGAAGCTTTCTTT. It translates to CASSLRGVANTEAFF.

The genes are TRBV4-2 and TRBJ1-2, with 8 positions matching TRBD1. CDR1 is LGHNA, CDR2 YNFKEQ, per germline. The CDR3 consists of 16 residues. J was trimmed by 7 bases and V by 0 bases; bases with no gene match: 10. DNA for the CDR3: TGTGCCAGCAGCCAAGATCGAGGACAGGGTTTTTCTGGCTACACCTTC. It yields the protein CASSQDRGQGFSGYTF.

This clone was detected only a few times. The V call is TRBV10-3, the J call TRBJ2-7, with a tentative D call TRBD1 (6 bases). The CDR3 contains 13 residues. Trimming cost V 4 bases and J 4 bases, with 11 bases left between them. Germline assignment: CDR1 ENHRY and CDR2 SYGVKD. CDR3 sequence reads: CAISARTVYEQYF. Here the CDR3 DNA reads TGTGCCATCAGTGCACGGACAGTTTACGAGCAGTACTTC.

The chain uses TRBV7-8 and TRBJ1-4, with D unresolved. The V and J ends lost 1 base and 0 bases respectively, with 12 bases between them. The germline gives CDR1 SGHVS, CDR2 FQNEAQ. The CDR3 consists of 17 residues. The CDR3 spells CASSLGWALPTNEKLFF. CDR3 nucleotides: TGTGCCAGCAGCTTAGGGTGGGCTTTACCAACTAATGAAAAACTGTTTTTT.

The rearrangement links TRBV30 to TRBJ1-1; D gene ambiguous. This CDR3 contains 11 residues. V gave up 3 bases and J gave up 7 bases, with 9 bases separating them. Germline V gene data show CDR1 as GTSNPN and CDR2 as SVGIG (reference sequence). The CDR3 protein is CAWSPTFEAFF. The CDR3 DNA is TGTGCCTGGAGCCCGACATTTGAAGCTTTCTTT.

The chain couples TRBV7-8 to TRBJ2-1; 10 positions agree with TRBD2. The trim removed 6 bases at V and 2 bases at J, leaving 10 bases unmatched. The CDR3 runs to 17 residues. Germline V gene lookup returns CDR1 SGHVS and CDR2 FQNEAQ. Here the CDR3 reads CASRIKVAGGAYNEQFF. For the CDR3, the DNA is TGTGCCAGCAGGATTAAGGTAGCGGGAGGCGCCTACAATGAGCAGTTCTTC.

The genes are TRBV27 and TRBJ1-1; D gene uncertain. In germline, CDR1 is MNHEY, CDR2 SMNVEV (reference sequence). The CDR3 has 13 residues. V was cut by 2 bases and J by 5 bases, with 9 bases left in between. CDR3 nucleotides: TGTGCCAGCAGTTTAGGAGTGGTTACTGAAGCTTTCTTT. It yields the protein CASSLGVVTEAFF.

The V and J genes are TRBV6-1 and TRBJ1-5; unclear D gene. This CDR3 is built from 16 residues. Germline values: CDR1 MNHNS, CDR2 SASEGT. V dropped 4 bases and J dropped 8 bases, with 21 bases sitting between them. The CDR3 protein is CASSGQTTTFAEPQHF. CDR3 nucleotide sequence: TGTGCCAGCAGTGGGCAAACGACAACCTTTGCCGAGCCCCAGCATTTT.

The V call is TRBV9, the J call TRBJ2-1; D not certain. The CDR3 is 14 amino acids. Per the germline V gene, CDR1 is SGDLS and CDR2 is YYNGEE. Trimming stripped 0 bases from V and 1 base from J, with 5 bases between. The CDR3 is CASSVDLSYNEQFF. CDR3 coding DNA: TGTGCCAGCAGCGTAGACCTATCCTACAATGAGCAGTTCTTC.

This clone occurred once. CDR3 DNA sequence: TGTGCCAGCAGTGGGGACAGAGCTTCCAATTCACCCCTCCACTTT. This gives the protein CASSGDRASNSPLHF. The chain combines TRBV6-1 with TRBJ1-6; 7 bases align to TRBD1. V trimming: 4 bases; J trimming: 7 bases; junction bases outside the gene matches: 7. This CDR3 spans 15 amino acids. The germline gives CDR1 MNHNS, CDR2 SASEGT.

CDR3 residues: CASSEDSLGYTF. CDR3 nucleotides: TGTGCCAGCAGTGAAGACAGCCTGGGCTACACCTTC. This sequence joins TRBV6-1 and TRBJ1-2; no reliable D call. The CDR3 spans 12 residues. The V end lost 1 base, the J end lost 8 bases, and 8 bases lay between the germline ends. CDR1 MNHNS and CDR2 SASEGT come from the germline V gene.

The chain uses TRBV6-1 and TRBJ2-1; 10 nucleotides align to TRBD2. Germline-derived CDR1 and CDR2 are MNHNS and SASEGT. This CDR3 has 17 amino acids. V was pared by 3 bases and J by 0 bases, with 5 bases of the junction left unmatched. The CDR3 DNA reads as TGTGCCAGCAGTGAGGACGTAGCGGGGGGCTCCTACAATGAGCAGTTCTTC. Its protein is CASSEDVAGGSYNEQFF.